Described below is a single T cell receptor (beta chain) sequence and its context. The data belong to a study of T cells after posttransplantation cyclophosphamide. Germline V gene lookup returns CDR1 SQVTM and CDR2 ANQGSEA. The CDR3 covers 12 residues. V was shortened by 2 bases and J by 8 bases, with 12 bases between the two germline ends. Repertoires were generated with immunoSEQ multiplex PCR, while TCRdb's copy carries only in-frame clones and drops some. The sample yields 7,500 to 10,000 clones, roughly 80% seen once. A marrow graft followed busulfan-fludarabine conditioning, with cyclophosphamide on days +3 and +4.

The starting material was PBMCs, obtained 1903 days after a stem cell transplant with posttransplant cyclophosphamide. V gene TRBV29-1 combines with J gene TRBJ1-1; no definite D call. The TCR sequence derives from a female patient in her thirties or forties who received an allogeneic stem cell transplant from a related donor, was CMV-positive, and had no GVHD. Some T cells may be supplied by the graft donor. The CDR3 spells CSVETEAAEAFF. The CDR3 nucleotides read TGCAGCGTTGAAACAGAAGCTGCCGAAGCTTTCTTT.